The 30 T cell receptor beta chains below all came from one sample that was sequenced in a study of blood T cells in healthy people across ages. Through a sample-barcoded 5' primer and a J-beta primer mix, a second PCR was run for roughly 6 to 11 cycles. A single record per CDR3 protein comes from TCRdb applying MiXCR to the 5' RACE reads. This table holds 850,000 to 1,000,000 distinct CDR3 sequences, roughly 51% found once. Material: blood. Receptor source: a woman between 55 and 75 years old in good health.

This chain joins TRBV25-1 and TRBJ1-6; unclear D gene. The CDR3 contains 14 residues. With 5 bases removed from V and 9 bases from J, the gap between germline ends came to 14 bases. Germline CDR1 MGHDK, CDR2 SYGVNS. CDR3 loop: CASSRGERSSPLHF. The CDR3 region has the DNA TGTGCCAGCAGTCGGGGAGAGAGGAGTTCACCCCTCCACTTT. The full variable domain, rest sourced from reference TRBV25-1 and TRBJ1-6, is EADIYQTPRYLVIGTGKKITLECSQTMGHDKMYWYQQDPGMELHLIHYSYGVNSTEKGDLSSESTVSRIRTEHFPLTLESARPSHTSQYLCASSRGERSSPLHFGNGTRLTVT.

The genes are TRBV5-6 and TRBJ2-3; D gene uncertain. The CDR3 is 15 residues long. Germline V CDR1 and CDR2: SGHDT, YYEEEE. Trimming left V 3 bases short and J 5 bases short, with 16 bases between. This CDR3 is CASSYRTVHRDTQYF. The CDR3 DNA is TGTGCCAGCAGCTACCGGACGGTACACAGAGATACGCAGTATTTT. Drawing the rest from reference TRBV5-6 and TRBJ2-3, the complete variable domain is DAGVTQSPTHLIKTRGQQVTLRCSPKSGHDTVSWYQQALGQGPQFIFQYYEEEERQRGNFPDRFSGHQFPNYSSELNVNALLLGDSALYLCASSYRTVHRDTQYFGPGTRLTVL.

J is TRBJ2-2 and V is TRBV27, with TRBD1 matching over 8 bases. CDR3 size: 16 residues. Germline V gene sequence: CDR1 MNHEY, CDR2 SMNVEV (reference sequence). The V and J ends lost 5 bases and 2 bases, in that order; junction bases with no gene match: 7. CDR3 sequence reads: CASSLRDRINTGELFF. DNA of the CDR3: TGTGCCAGCAGTCTCCGGGACAGGATCAACACCGGGGAGCTGTTTTTT.

The V call is TRBV28, the J call TRBJ2-3; possibly TRBD1 for D (6 bases). Germline V gene sequence: CDR1 MDHEN, CDR2 SYDVKM. The CDR3 consists of 16 residues. The V and J ends lost 5 bases and 4 bases respectively, with 19 bases between them. The CDR3 reads CASSPRGSPLSDTQYF. The DNA for the CDR3 is TGTGCCAGCAGTCCGAGGGGGAGCCCTCTATCAGATACGCAGTATTTT.

V gene TRBV2 combines with J gene TRBJ2-5; 8 bases match TRBD2. The J call is uncertain, as TRBJ2-7 better fits the DNA end. Germline V gene lookup returns CDR1 SNHLY and CDR2 FYNNEI. The CDR3 runs to 14 residues. The CDR3 loop is CASKGSAGVYEQYF. The CDR3 DNA is TGTGCCAGCAAAGGGTCAGCGGGGGTCTACGAGCAGTACTTC.

In this sample, this clonotype turned up a few times. This chain links TRBV20-1 with TRBJ2-1; no reliable D call. The CDR3 contains 13 residues. CDR1 DFQATT and CDR2 SNEGSKA come from the germline V gene (reference sequence). V was cut by 0 bases and J by 4 bases, with 7 bases left in between. The CDR3 sequence: CSARDSLYNEQFF. The CDR3 DNA reads TGCAGTGCTAGAGACAGTTTGTACAATGAGCAGTTCTTC.

This chain uses TRBV12-3 or TRBV12-4 with TRBJ2-4, with 7 bases that match TRBD2. The J segment lost 3 bases and the V segment lost 3 bases, leaving 8 bases of the junction unmatched. There are 16 residues in the CDR3. The CDR3 DNA reads TGTGCCAGCAGTTTCTGGGGGGGACTCAACAAAAACATTCAGTACTTC. It encodes CASSFWGGLNKNIQYF.

The V and J genes are TRBV5-1 and TRBJ2-7; tentatively, D is TRBD2 (7 bases). The CDR3 totals 17 residues. The V end lost 0 bases, the J end lost 6 bases, and 22 bases lay between the germline ends. The germline V gene encodes CDR1 SGHRS and CDR2 YFSETQ. CDR3 DNA: TGCGCCAGCAGCTTGGCTACGGGGGGCGGTCGAACTTTCGAGCAGTACTTC. Translated: CASSLATGGGRTFEQYF.

This chain uses TRBV30 with TRBJ2-7; D unclear. Deletions cut 1 base from V and 4 bases from J, with 8 bases between. The CDR3 runs 12 residues. Looked up from germline, CDR1 is GTSNPN and CDR2 is SVGIG (reference sequence). In DNA form, the CDR3 reads TGTGCCTGGAGTGAGCAGACGTACGAGCAGTACTTC. Translating gives CAWSEQTYEQYF.

Only a few counts were recorded for this clonotype. V gene TRBV28 combines with J gene TRBJ2-7, with D possibly being TRBD1 or TRBD2 (5 bases each). Deletions cut 8 bases from V and 6 bases from J, with 17 bases between. CDR3 length equals 13 residues. Germline CDR1 MDHEN, CDR2 SYDVKM. DNA of the CDR3: TGTGCCAGCTGTTCCCCTGGGGCGGGCGAGCAGTACTTC. As protein: CASCSPGAGEQYF.

Only a few counts were recorded for this clonotype. The CDR3 sequence is CASHDYDTPDTQYF. CDR3 DNA: TGCGCCAGCCATGACTACGACACCCCAGATACGCAGTATTTT. The chain recombines TRBV5-1 with TRBJ2-3; TRBD2 might be the D (5 bases). Germline CDR1 reads SGHRS; CDR2 reads YFSETQ. CDR3 length: 14 amino acids. V lost 7 bases and J 4 bases, leaving 16 bases between the germline ends.

In this sample, this clonotype turned up many times. The chain carries TRBV10-3 and TRBJ2-3, with D perhaps matching TRBD2 (6 bases). This CDR3 region has 15 residues. Trimming removed 0 bases from V and 5 bases from J, with 12 bases in between. Germline V gene lookup returns CDR1 ENHRY and CDR2 SYGVKD. CDR3: CAISESGTGGDTQYF. CDR3 bases: TGTGCCATCAGTGAGTCAGGTACCGGGGGAGATACGCAGTATTTT.

The V call is TRBV3-1, the J call TRBJ2-2; 8 nucleotides line up with TRBD2. The CDR3 is 16 residues long. CDR1 and CDR2 (germline): LGHDT, YNNKEL (reference sequence). Trimming removed 2 bases from V and 6 bases from J; junction bases left unmatched: 8. The chain's CDR3 is CASSQLAGRVAGELFF. The CDR3, as DNA: TGTGCCAGCAGCCAATTAGCGGGGCGAGTGGCCGGGGAGCTGTTTTTT.

This clonotype was seen a few times. The rearrangement joins TRBV7-2 to TRBJ1-6; tentative D call: TRBD1 (5 bases). The germline V and J ends were trimmed by 5 bases and 1 base, with 6 bases remaining between them. Germline CDR1 reads SGHTA; CDR2 reads FQGNSA. This CDR3 is 14 amino acids long. DNA for the CDR3: TGTGCCAGCAGCAAGGGGTCCTATAATTCACCCCTCCACTTT. This sequence encodes CASSKGSYNSPLHF.

V is TRBV20-1 and J is TRBJ2-7, with a tentative D call TRBD1 (5 bases). In germline, CDR1 is DFQATT, CDR2 SNEGSKA (reference sequence). The CDR3 covers 13 residues. The ends were cut back, 4 bases at V and 5 bases at J, with 15 bases in the middle. In nucleotides, the CDR3 is TGCAGTGCTAAGGGGCCCCTGGACCACGAGCAGTACTTC. It translates to CSAKGPLDHEQYF.

V usage is TRBV7-2 and J usage is TRBJ1-6; 7 nucleotides match TRBD1. Germline loops: CDR1 SGHTA, CDR2 FQGNSA. The V segment lost 5 bases and the J segment 7 bases; nucleotides outside the gene matches: 20. This CDR3 contains 19 residues. The CDR3 spells CASSQPPGQRQRVNSPLHF. The CDR3 coding sequence is TGTGCCAGCAGCCAACCTCCGGGACAGCGTCAAAGGGTCAATTCACCCCTCCACTTT.

The chain employs TRBV4-1 and TRBJ2-1; D is unresolved. The end of the DNA aligns better with TRBJ2-7, so the J call may be wrong. The CDR3 runs 16 residues. Germline V CDR1 and CDR2: MGHRA, YSYEKL. CDR3 region: CASSQAGPVTYNEQYF. CDR3 DNA: TGCGCCAGCAGCCAGGCCGGCCCGGTCACCTACAATGAGCAGTACTTC.

The chain couples TRBV7-8 to TRBJ2-5, with no clear D. The ends were cut back, 9 bases at V and 1 base at J, with 18 bases in the middle. The CDR3 spans 15 residues. Germline CDR1 reads SGHVS; CDR2 reads FQNEAQ. Written as DNA, the CDR3 is TGTGCCAGTAGCCCTCAAAAACGGACCCAAGAGACCCAGTACTTC. The encoded protein is CASSPQKRTQETQYF.

The chain joins TRBV9 to TRBJ2-2; no clear D gene. V dropped 4 bases and J dropped 7 bases, with 14 bases sitting between them. This CDR3 comprises 14 residues. Germline V CDR1 and CDR2: SGDLS, YYNGEE. In DNA form, the CDR3 reads TGTGCCAGCAGCAGTAGTGGGGAAGGCGGGGAGCTGTTTTTT. This sequence encodes CASSSSGEGGELFF. Full variable domain (remainder filled in from reference TRBV9 and TRBJ2-2): DSGVTQTPKHLITATGQRVTLRCSPRSGDLSVYWYQQSLDQGLQFLIQYYNGEERAKGNILERFSAQQFPDLHSELNLSSLELGDSALYFCASSSSGEGGELFFGEGSRLTVL.

The rearrangement links TRBV25-1 to TRBJ2-1; 10 bases fit TRBD2. This CDR3 comprises 16 residues. Germline values: CDR1 MGHDK, CDR2 SYGVNS. The junction had 6 bases not matched to a gene; V was cut back by 1 base and J by 6 bases. The CDR3 bases are TGTGCCAGCAGTGAATTAGGACTAGCGGAGTTCAATGAGCAGTTCTTC. It translates to CASSELGLAEFNEQFF.

The chain is built from TRBV4-2 and TRBJ2-7; tentatively, D is TRBD2 (6 bases). The CDR3 extends over 15 amino acids. Between the trimmed V and J ends, which lost 6 bases and 1 base, there was a span of 16 bases. In germline, CDR1 is LGHNA, CDR2 YNFKEQ. CDR3 protein: CASSGLSGFSYEQYF. CDR3 sequence (DNA): TGTGCCAGCAGTGGGTTAAGCGGGTTTTCCTACGAGCAGTACTTC.

The rearrangement joins TRBV6-2 or TRBV6-3 to TRBJ2-3, with a tentative D call TRBD2 (5 bases). The CDR3 runs 15 residues. V was shortened by 6 bases and J by 1 base, with 14 bases between the two germline ends. In germline, CDR1 is MNHEY, CDR2 SVGEGT. In DNA, the CDR3 is TGTGCCAGCAGGCTAACTAGTCCTGGCACAGATACGCAGTATTTT. Translation: CASRLTSPGTDTQYF.

The genes are TRBV12-3 or TRBV12-4 and TRBJ2-1; TRBD2 matches 7 bases. This CDR3 is built from 15 residues. J lost 8 bases, V lost 7 bases, and 14 bases had no gene match. The CDR3 bases are TGTGCCAGCACAGAGACCGCAGCGGGAAGGTATGAGCAGTTCTTC. It codes for CASTETAAGRYEQFF.

This clonotype turned up a few times. The chain links TRBV7-9 to TRBJ2-1; D unresolved. Germline V gene data show CDR1 as SEHNR and CDR2 as FQNEAQ (reference sequence). V was pared by 4 bases and J by 2 bases, with 15 bases between. CDR3 length: 16 amino acids. In DNA form, the CDR3 reads TGTGCCAGCAGCTCCCTTGAACAAAGAACCTACAATGAGCAGTTCTTC. It translates to CASSSLEQRTYNEQFF.

Turning to this clonotype: This may arise from a read error, as a much more abundant clone is one base away. This chain uses TRBV20-1 with TRBJ2-1; the match to TRBD1 covers 9 bases. The DNA end is a closer match to TRBJ2-7, so the J assignment may be wrong. CDR1 and CDR2 (germline): DFQATT, SNEGSKA (reference sequence). The CDR3 consists of 14 residues. The CDR3 loop is CSAPDRGSYNEQYF. CDR3 DNA sequence: TGCAGTGCTCCTGACAGGGGGTCCTACAATGAGCAGTACTTC.

For this clonotype: This may be a read error: a much more frequent sequence differs by one nucleotide. The chain employs TRBV5-5 and TRBJ2-7; D possibly corresponds to TRBD2 (6 bases). Trimming cost V 6 bases and J 4 bases, with 20 bases left between them. This CDR3 has 15 amino acids. The V gene's germline CDR1 is SGHKS and CDR2 YYEKEE (reference sequence). The CDR3 DNA reads TGTGCCAGCAAGGAGGGCCCGGGACCTCGATACGAGCAGTACTTC. This encodes CASKEGPGPRYEQYF.

This clonotype was detected only once. The V call is TRBV4-3, the J call TRBJ2-5; D possibly corresponds to TRBD2 (6 bases). The closer fit of TRBJ2-7 to the DNA end suggests the J call may be wrong. This CDR3 is built from 14 residues. Germline values: CDR1 LGHNA, CDR2 YSLEER. The CDR3 loop reads CASSQDRLAYEQYF. For the CDR3, the DNA is TGCGCCAGCAGCCAAGATCGACTAGCCTACGAGCAGTACTTC.

The chain uses TRBV28 and TRBJ2-3; perhaps TRBD2 as D (5 bases). Trimming cost V 7 bases and J 2 bases, with 19 bases left between them. The CDR3 is made up of 16 amino acids. Germline V gene lookup returns CDR1 MDHEN and CDR2 SYDVKM. CDR3 residues: CASTSHSVRDTDTQYF. CDR3 sequence (DNA): TGTGCCAGCACAAGTCATAGCGTTCGGGACACAGATACGCAGTATTTT.

This clonotype was detected a few times. The V gene is TRBV29-1, the J gene TRBJ2-7; TRBD1 is a possible D gene (6 bases). The J call may be incorrect, as the DNA end agrees better with TRBJ2-4. Germline CDR1 and CDR2: SQVTM and ANQGSEA. There are 19 residues in the CDR3. CDR3 nucleotides: TGCAGCGTCAGGACAGAATGGACGCAGCTCGGAGGATCCAAAAACATTCAGTACTTC. Translation: CSVRTEWTQLGGSKNIQYF.

J is TRBJ2-3 and V is TRBV28, with 9 bases aligning to TRBD2. The CDR3 contains 17 residues. Losses at the gene ends were 3 bases for V and 2 bases for J; bases not matched to a gene: 9. Germline assignment: CDR1 MDHEN and CDR2 SYDVKM. CDR3 coding DNA: TGTGCCAGCAGTTTTTCTTTAGGACTAGCGAACACAGATACGCAGTATTTT. Protein sequence: CASSFSLGLANTDTQYF.